The 5 T cell receptor beta chains reported below all come from one sample, sequenced in a study of PD-1 blockade in classical Hodgkin lymphoma. Profiling relied on immunoSEQ multiplex PCR, and the TCRdb table lists in-frame clones only, not all of them. The sample yields some 93,000 clones, approximately 78% seen once. The time point here: cycle 4 day 1 (C4D1), after about 6 weeks of nivolumab. Brentuximab vedotin exposure varied, and every patient relapsed after autologous stem cell transplantation. Here the sequenced sample was peripheral blood mononuclear cells (PBMCs), taken before the fourth cycle of nivolumab. These receptors originate from a human donor with classical Hodgkin lymphoma.

The chain recombines TRBV7-3 with TRBJ1-5; D may be TRBD1 (6 bases). The germline V gene has CDR1 SGHTA and CDR2 FQGTGA. V was cut by 4 bases and J by 4 bases, with 8 bases left in between. The CDR3 runs 13 residues. The CDR3 DNA follows: TGTGCCAGCAGCTCACAGGGAAATCAGCCCCAGCATTTT. Translated: CASSSQGNQPQHF.

This clone was found once. The rearrangement uses TRBV7-8 and TRBJ2-7, with D maybe TRBD1 (5 bases). The CDR3 has 14 residues. Trimming pared 5 bases from V and 5 bases from J, leaving 16 bases between. CDR1 and CDR2 from the germline V gene are SGHVS and FQNEAQ. CDR3 DNA: TGTGCCAGCAGCCCCGACAGTACCGCCCACGAGCAGTACTTC. The encoded protein is CASSPDSTAHEQYF.

The J gene is TRBJ2-5, the V gene TRBV11-2; 12 nucleotides align to TRBD2. J lost 5 bases, V lost 5 bases, and 6 bases had no gene match. The CDR3 extends over 15 amino acids. The V gene's germline CDR1 is SGHAT and CDR2 FQNNGV. CDR3 sequence (DNA): TGTGCCAGCAGCCTCCTAGCGGGAGGGCCGGAGACCCAGTACTTC. This translates into CASSLLAGGPETQYF.

This chain joins TRBV6-6 and TRBJ2-1, with a possible D match to TRBD1 (6 bases). Germline V gene lookup returns CDR1 MNHNY and CDR2 SVGAGI (reference sequence). Trimming pared 7 bases from V and 2 bases from J, leaving 15 bases between. This CDR3 has 15 residues. DNA of the CDR3: TGTGCCAGCACCCCACGACAGGAAGCCTACAATGAGCAGTTCTTC. It yields the protein CASTPRQEAYNEQFF.

This clone has just one count. V usage is TRBV15 and J usage is TRBJ1-5, with a possible D match to TRBD1 (6 bases). V lost 0 bases, J lost 2 bases, and 11 bases lay in between. Germline values: CDR1 LNHNV, CDR2 YYDKDF (reference sequence). The CDR3 loop spans 16 amino acids. DNA of the CDR3: TGTGCCACCAGCAGAGATCTAGGGGGTGGCAATCAGCCCCAGCATTTT. It is translated as CATSRDLGGGNQPQHF.